This T cell receptor (beta chain) was identified during a study of regulatory T cells in long-lasting Graves disease. Study-level findings and limits: Patients whose Graves' disease persisted exhibited lower TCR diversity than those newly diagnosed. Whereas more than 950 public clonotypes were shared by new patients, persistent patients shared more, at a few thousand.

Indicated time point: persistent/refractory GD, antithyroid drugs over 5 years with positive TRAb. Isolated PBMC RNA provided the starting material for the TCR library. iRepertoire HTBI primers and Arm-PCR of CDR3 regions built TCR beta libraries. TCRdb independently ran MiXCR on the multiplex PCR reads; one entry per CDR3 protein. This sample has around 450,000 distinct CDR3 sequences, with around a fifth found just once. This clonotype was found a few times. Its antigen is still unknown. This clonotype was obtained from a female donor with Graves disease. The sequencing used peripheral blood mononuclear cells (PBMCs), collected when the disease was refractory, from a patient treated with antithyroid drugs.

CDR3 sequence (DNA): TGTGCCAGCAGCGTCGGTTTCTCTGGAAACACCATATATTTT. The encoded protein is CASSVGFSGNTIYF. The chain uses TRBV7-2 and TRBJ1-3; no reliable D call. The germline V gene encodes CDR1 SGHTA and CDR2 FQGNSA. The V end was cut by 5 bases, the J end by 0 bases, with 8 bases between. The CDR3 length is 14 residues. Together with reference TRBV7-2 and TRBJ1-3, the CDR3 gives the full variable domain: GAGVSQSPSNKVTEKGKDVELRCDPISGHTALYWYRQSLGQGLEFLIYFQGNSAPDKSGLPSDRFSAERTGGSVSTLTIQRTQQEDSAVYLCASSVGFSGNTIYFGEGSWLTVV.